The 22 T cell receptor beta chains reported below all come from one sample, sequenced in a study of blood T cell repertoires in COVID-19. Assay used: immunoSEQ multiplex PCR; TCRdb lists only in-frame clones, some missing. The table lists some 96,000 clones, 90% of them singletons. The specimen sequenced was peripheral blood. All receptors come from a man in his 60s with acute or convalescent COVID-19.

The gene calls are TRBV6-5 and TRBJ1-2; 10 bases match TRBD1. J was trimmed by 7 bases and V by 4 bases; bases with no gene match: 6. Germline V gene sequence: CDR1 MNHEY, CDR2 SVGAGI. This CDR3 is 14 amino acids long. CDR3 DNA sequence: TGTGCCAGCAGTTGGGACAGGGGCTCGACTGGCTACACCTTC. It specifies CASSWDRGSTGYTF.

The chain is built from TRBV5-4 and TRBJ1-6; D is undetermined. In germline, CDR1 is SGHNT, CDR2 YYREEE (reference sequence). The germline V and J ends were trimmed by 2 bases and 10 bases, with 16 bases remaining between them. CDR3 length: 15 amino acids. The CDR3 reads CASSFSRNFASPLHF. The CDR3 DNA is TGTGCCAGCAGCTTCTCGCGGAACTTCGCGTCACCCCTCCACTTT.

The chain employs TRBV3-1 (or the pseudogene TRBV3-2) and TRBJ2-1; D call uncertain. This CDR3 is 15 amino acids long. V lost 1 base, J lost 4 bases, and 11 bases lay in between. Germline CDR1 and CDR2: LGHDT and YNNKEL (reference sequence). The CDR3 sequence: CASSQGSLTYNEQFF. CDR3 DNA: TGTGCCAGCAGCCAAGGCTCCCTAACTTACAATGAGCAGTTCTTC.

The DNA of the CDR3 is TGTGCCAGCAGCCCTAAAGAGAATGAGCAGTTCTTC. Protein sequence: CASSPKENEQFF. This chain uses TRBV5-4 with TRBJ2-1; D gene ambiguous. Trimming removed 4 bases from V and 7 bases from J, with 9 bases in between. CDR3 size: 12 residues. Germline V gives CDR1 SGHNT, CDR2 YYREEE (reference sequence).

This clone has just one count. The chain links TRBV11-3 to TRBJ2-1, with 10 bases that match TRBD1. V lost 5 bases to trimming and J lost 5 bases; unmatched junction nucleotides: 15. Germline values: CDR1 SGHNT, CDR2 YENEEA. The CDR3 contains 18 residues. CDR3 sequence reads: CASSLRRPGQGLNNEQFF. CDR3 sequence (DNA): TGTGCCAGCAGCCTAAGAAGACCGGGACAGGGGCTAAACAATGAGCAGTTCTTC.

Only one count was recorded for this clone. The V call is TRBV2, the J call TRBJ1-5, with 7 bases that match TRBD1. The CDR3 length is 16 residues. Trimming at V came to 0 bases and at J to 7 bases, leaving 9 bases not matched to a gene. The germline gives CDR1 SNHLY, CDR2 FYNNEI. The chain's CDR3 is CASSEARDSRSQPQHF. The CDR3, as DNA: TGTGCCAGCAGTGAAGCGCGGGACAGTAGGTCACAGCCCCAGCATTTT.

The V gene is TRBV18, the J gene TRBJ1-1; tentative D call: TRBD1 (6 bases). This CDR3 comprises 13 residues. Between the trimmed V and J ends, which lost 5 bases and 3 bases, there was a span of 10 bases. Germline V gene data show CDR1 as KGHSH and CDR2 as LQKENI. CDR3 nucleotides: TGTGCCAGCTCAGACAACAGGGACACTGAAGCTTTCTTT. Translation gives CASSDNRDTEAFF.

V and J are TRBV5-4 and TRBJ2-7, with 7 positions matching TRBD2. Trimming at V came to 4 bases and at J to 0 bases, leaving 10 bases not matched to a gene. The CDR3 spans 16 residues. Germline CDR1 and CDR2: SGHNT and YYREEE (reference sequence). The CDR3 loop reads CASSPHPSGASYEQYF. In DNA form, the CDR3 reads TGTGCCAGCAGCCCCCACCCGAGCGGGGCCTCCTACGAGCAGTACTTC.

In DNA form, the CDR3 reads TGCGCCAGCAGCCAGCTCGTCCTCGTCAGGGGAATGAGCACTGAAGCTTTCTTT. It codes for CASSQLVLVRGMSTEAFF. This chain uses TRBV4-1 with TRBJ1-1, with D perhaps TRBD1 (6 bases). Germline lookup yields CDR1 MGHRA and CDR2 YSYEKL. The V end was cut by 3 bases, the J end by 4 bases, with 24 bases between. CDR3 length equals 18 residues.

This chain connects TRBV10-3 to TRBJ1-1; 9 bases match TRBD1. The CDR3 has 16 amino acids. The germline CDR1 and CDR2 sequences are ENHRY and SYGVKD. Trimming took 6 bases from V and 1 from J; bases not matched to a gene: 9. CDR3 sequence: CAIRLYATGGNTEAFF. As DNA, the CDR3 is TGTGCCATCAGGTTATATGCGACAGGGGGGAACACTGAAGCTTTCTTT.

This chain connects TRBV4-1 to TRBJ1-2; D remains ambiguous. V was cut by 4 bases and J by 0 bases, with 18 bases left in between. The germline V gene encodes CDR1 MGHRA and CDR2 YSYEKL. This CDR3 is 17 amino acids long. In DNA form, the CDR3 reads TGCGCCAGCAGCCGCATCATTATCGAACTGACTAACTATGGCTACACCTTC. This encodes CASSRIIIELTNYGYTF.

CDR3 DNA sequence: TGTGCCAGCAGGGGATTCGAGGGACAGAGGAGTGGCTACACCTTC. Encoded protein: CASRGFEGQRSGYTF. The V call is TRBV2, the J call TRBJ1-2; 7 bases are shared with TRBD1. Germline V lookup: CDR1 SNHLY, CDR2 FYNNEI. The trim removed 6 bases at V and 7 bases at J, leaving 14 bases unmatched. This CDR3 region has 15 residues.

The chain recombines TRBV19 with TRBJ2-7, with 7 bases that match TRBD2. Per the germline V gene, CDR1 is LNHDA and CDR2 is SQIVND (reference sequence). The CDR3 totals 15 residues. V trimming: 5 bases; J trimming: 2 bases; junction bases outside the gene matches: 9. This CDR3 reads CASSPGGVGPYEQYF. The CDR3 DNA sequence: TGTGCCAGTAGTCCGGGGGGAGTCGGACCCTACGAGCAGTACTTC.

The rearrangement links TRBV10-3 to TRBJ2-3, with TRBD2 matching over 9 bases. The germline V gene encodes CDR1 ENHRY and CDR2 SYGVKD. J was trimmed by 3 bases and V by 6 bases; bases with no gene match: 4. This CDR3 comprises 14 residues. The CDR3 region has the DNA TGTGCCATCAGACTAGCGGGTGCTACAGATACGCAGTATTTT. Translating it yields CAIRLAGATDTQYF.

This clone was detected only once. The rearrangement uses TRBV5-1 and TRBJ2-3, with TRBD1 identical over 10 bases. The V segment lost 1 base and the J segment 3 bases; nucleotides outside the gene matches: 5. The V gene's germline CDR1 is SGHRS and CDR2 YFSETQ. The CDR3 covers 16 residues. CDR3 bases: TGCGCCAGCAGCTTGTCCGACAGGGGGCGGACAGATACGCAGTATTTT. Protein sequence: CASSLSDRGRTDTQYF.

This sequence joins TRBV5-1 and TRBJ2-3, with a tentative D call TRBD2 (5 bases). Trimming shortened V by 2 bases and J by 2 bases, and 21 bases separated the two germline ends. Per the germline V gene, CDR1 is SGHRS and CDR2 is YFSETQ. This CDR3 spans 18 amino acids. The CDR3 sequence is CASSFLGIDGVNTDTQYF. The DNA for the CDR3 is TGCGCCAGCAGCTTCCTTGGAATAGACGGGGTTAACACAGATACGCAGTATTTT.

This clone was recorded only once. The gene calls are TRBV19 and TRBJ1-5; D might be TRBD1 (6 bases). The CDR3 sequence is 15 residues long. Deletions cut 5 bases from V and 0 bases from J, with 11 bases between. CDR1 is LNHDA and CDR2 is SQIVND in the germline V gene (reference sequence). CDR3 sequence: CASSRRTDSNQPQHF. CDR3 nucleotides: TGTGCCAGTAGTCGAAGGACAGATAGCAATCAGCCCCAGCATTTT.

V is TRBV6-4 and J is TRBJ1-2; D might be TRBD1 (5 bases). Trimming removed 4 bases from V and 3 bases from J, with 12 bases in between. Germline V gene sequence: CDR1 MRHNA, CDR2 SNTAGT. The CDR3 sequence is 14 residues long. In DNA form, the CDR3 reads TGTGCCAGCAGTGGCAGGGTAGACTACTATGGCTACACCTTC. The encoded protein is CASSGRVDYYGYTF.

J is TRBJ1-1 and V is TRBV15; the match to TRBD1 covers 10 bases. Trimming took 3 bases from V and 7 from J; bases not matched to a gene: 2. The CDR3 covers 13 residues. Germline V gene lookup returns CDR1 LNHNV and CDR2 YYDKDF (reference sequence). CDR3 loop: CATSSGTGVEAFF. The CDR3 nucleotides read TGTGCCACCAGCAGTGGGACAGGGGTTGAAGCTTTCTTT. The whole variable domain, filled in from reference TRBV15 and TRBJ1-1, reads DAMVIQNPRYQVTQFGKPVTLSCSQTLNHNVMYWYQQKSSQAPKLLFHYYDKDFNNEADTPDNFQSRRPNTSFCFLDIRSPGLGDTAMYLCATSSGTGVEAFFGQGTRLTVV.

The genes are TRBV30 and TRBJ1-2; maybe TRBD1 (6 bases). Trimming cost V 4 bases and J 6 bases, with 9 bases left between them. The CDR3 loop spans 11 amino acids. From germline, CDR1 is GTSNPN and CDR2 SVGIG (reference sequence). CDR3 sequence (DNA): TGTGCCTGGAACAGGGAGCATGGCTACACCTTC. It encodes CAWNREHGYTF.

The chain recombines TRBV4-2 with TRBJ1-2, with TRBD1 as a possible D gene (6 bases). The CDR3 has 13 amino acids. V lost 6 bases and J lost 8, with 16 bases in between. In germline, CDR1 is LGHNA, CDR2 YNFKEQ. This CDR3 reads CASRDWGRGGYTF. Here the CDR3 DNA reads TGTGCCAGCAGGGATTGGGGGCGAGGCGGCTACACCTTC.

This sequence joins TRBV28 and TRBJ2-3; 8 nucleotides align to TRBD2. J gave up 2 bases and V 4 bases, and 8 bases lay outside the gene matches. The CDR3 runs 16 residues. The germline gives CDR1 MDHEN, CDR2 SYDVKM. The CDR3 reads CASSWGIAGTTDTQYF. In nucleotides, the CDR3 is TGTGCCAGCAGTTGGGGGATAGCGGGGACCACAGATACGCAGTATTTT. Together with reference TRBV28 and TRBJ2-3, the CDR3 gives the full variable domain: DVKVTQSSRYLVKRTGEKVFLECVQDMDHENMFWYRQDPGLGLRLIYFSYDVKMKEKGDIPEGYSVSREKKERFSLILESASTNQTSMYLCASSWGIAGTTDTQYFGPGTRLTVL.